This TCR beta chain was sequenced for a study of T-cell reconstitution after alpha-beta-depleted transplantation in children. The sample holds many counts of this clonotype. Germline CDR1 reads MNHEY; CDR2 reads SMNVEV (reference sequence). This CDR3 contains 14 residues. V was pared by 6 bases and J by 3 bases, with 15 bases between. Unique molecular identifiers featured in how the TCRbeta library was prepared. One entry per CDR3 protein results from TCRdb running MiXCR on the PCR reads. The sample yields 240,000 or so distinct CDR3 sequences, around 12% seen once. The chain uses TRBV27 and TRBJ2-7; D perhaps matches TRBD1 (6 bases). The TCR was taken from a human donor who donated a stem cell graft to a child with acute lymphoblastic leukemia. The sequences come from PBMCs from the stem cell graft donor, collected from the stem cell graft. CDR3 DNA: TGTGCCAGCAGCCCGGGACACCTAGGCTACGAGCAGTACTTC. It encodes CASSPGHLGYEQYF.